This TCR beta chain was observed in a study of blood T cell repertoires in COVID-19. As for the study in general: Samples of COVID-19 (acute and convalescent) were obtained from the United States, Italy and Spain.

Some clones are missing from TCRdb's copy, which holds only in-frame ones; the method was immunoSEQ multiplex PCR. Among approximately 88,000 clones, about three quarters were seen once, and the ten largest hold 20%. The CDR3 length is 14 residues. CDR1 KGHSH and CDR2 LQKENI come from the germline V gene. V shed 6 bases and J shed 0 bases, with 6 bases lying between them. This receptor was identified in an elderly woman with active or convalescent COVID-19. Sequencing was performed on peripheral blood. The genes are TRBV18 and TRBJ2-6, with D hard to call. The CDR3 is CASSLGSGANVLTF. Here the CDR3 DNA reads TGTGCCAGCTCCCTCGGCTCTGGGGCCAACGTCCTGACTTTC.